The 17 T cell receptor beta chains reported below all come from one sample, sequenced in a study of T cells after yellow fever vaccination. Each CDR3 protein gets one entry after TCRdb re-called the 5' RACE reads with MiXCR. The table includes just under 600,000 distinct CDR3 sequences, roughly 12% detected once. Sample: PBMCs, taken on the day of the yellow fever booster vaccination. The receptors were gathered from a man aged 25 to 45 who received the YFV17D yellow fever vaccine.

This clonotype was seen only a few times. The chain combines TRBV6-1 with TRBJ2-2; TRBD1 agrees at 9 bases. This CDR3 has 15 amino acids. V trimming: 5 bases; J trimming: 3 bases; junction bases outside the gene matches: 4. Germline CDR1 and CDR2: MNHNS and SASEGT. The CDR3 spells CASSPRTGDTGELFF. In nucleotides, the CDR3 is TGTGCCAGCAGTCCAAGGACAGGGGACACCGGGGAGCTGTTTTTT.

The chain has TRBV5-6 and TRBJ2-3; no clear D gene. Germline assignment: CDR1 SGHDT and CDR2 YYEEEE. The CDR3 totals 15 residues. V was cut by 5 bases and J by 0 bases, with 13 bases left in between. This CDR3 reads CASRLVSSSTDTQYF. In DNA, the CDR3 is TGTGCCAGCAGACTGGTCAGCTCGAGCACAGATACGCAGTATTTT.

This chain uses TRBV6-1 with TRBJ2-6; D gene uncertain. V was shortened by 7 bases and J by 5 bases, with 18 bases between the two germline ends. Germline V CDR1 and CDR2: MNHNS, SASEGT. This CDR3 region has 16 residues. The CDR3, as DNA: TGTGCCAGCAACCCGGCTCGGGCAGATCGGGCCAACGTCCTGACTTTC. Translation: CASNPARADRANVLTF.

This clonotype has a handful of counts. V usage is TRBV20-1 and J usage is TRBJ2-1; D possibly corresponds to TRBD2 (6 bases). The ends were cut back, 3 bases at V and 7 bases at J, with 19 bases in the middle. The CDR3 contains 15 residues. The V gene's germline CDR1 is DFQATT and CDR2 SNEGSKA (reference sequence). The CDR3: CSARFPTRGSNEQFF. In DNA form, the CDR3 reads TGCAGTGCTAGGTTCCCGACTAGAGGTTCAAATGAGCAGTTCTTC.

The J gene is TRBJ2-7, the V gene TRBV12-3 or TRBV12-4; 7 bases line up with TRBD1. The CDR3 is made up of 14 amino acids. The V segment lost 5 bases and the J segment 6 bases; nucleotides outside the gene matches: 10. CDR3 residues: CASSRQGQQAEQYF. In nucleotides, the CDR3 is TGTGCCAGCAGTCGCCAGGGACAGCAGGCCGAGCAGTACTTC.

V and J are TRBV6-1 and TRBJ2-5; TRBD2 aligns across 9 bases. In germline, CDR1 is MNHNS, CDR2 SASEGT. V shed 7 bases and J 2 bases; nucleotides not matched to a gene: 11. The CDR3 loop spans 16 amino acids. CDR3 region: CASKQRLAAFQETQYF. CDR3 nucleotide sequence: TGTGCCAGCAAGCAGCGACTAGCGGCCTTTCAAGAGACCCAGTACTTC.

Worth noting for this clonotype: The conserved phenylalanine or tryptophan normally closing the CDR3 is absent here, so this likely arose from a read error. In DNA, the CDR3 is TGTGCCAGCAGTGGACAGCCGAACTATGGCTACACCCTC. It codes for CASSGQPNYGYTL. This rearrangement joins TRBV7-9 to TRBJ1-2; a possible D gene is TRBD1 (6 bases). The CDR3 extends over 13 amino acids. V shed 6 bases and J shed 2 bases, with 10 bases lying between them. Germline lookup yields CDR1 SEHNR and CDR2 FQNEAQ (reference sequence).

The V call is TRBV20-1, the J call TRBJ2-5; 8 bases align to TRBD2. The CDR3 has 14 amino acids. CDR1 is DFQATT and CDR2 is SNEGSKA in the germline V gene (reference sequence). V gave up 5 bases and J gave up 5 bases; unmatched junction bases: 10. In DNA form, the CDR3 reads TGCAGTGCTCCCGTGGCGGGGGGAGGTGAGACCCAGTACTTC. Translation gives CSAPVAGGGETQYF.

There are many counts of this clonotype. The J gene is TRBJ2-1, the V gene TRBV5-1; D is uncertain. The CDR3 runs to 14 residues. Germline V gives CDR1 SGHRS, CDR2 YFSETQ. Between the trimmed V and J ends, which lost 0 bases and 0 bases, there was a span of 4 bases. The CDR3 sequence: CASSLESSYNEQFF. CDR3 in DNA: TGCGCCAGCAGCTTGGAAAGCTCCTACAATGAGCAGTTCTTC.

This clonotype was detected a few times. The chain recombines TRBV18 with TRBJ2-7; 8 bases match TRBD2. This CDR3 has 15 residues. J lost 3 bases, V lost 2 bases, and 6 bases had no gene match. Germline V gene data show CDR1 as KGHSH and CDR2 as LQKENI. The DNA of the CDR3 is TGTGCCAGCTCACCAGGAAGCGGGAGAATCTACGAGCAGTACTTC. Its translation: CASSPGSGRIYEQYF. Complete variable domain (other parts from reference TRBV18 and TRBJ2-7): NAGVMQNPRHLVRRRGQEARLRCSPMKGHSHVYWYRQLPEEGLKFMVYLQKENIIDESGMPKERFSAEFPKEGPSILRIQQVVRGDSAAYFCASSPGSGRIYEQYFGPGTRLTVT.

The chain has TRBV3-1 and TRBJ2-6; D remains ambiguous. Germline CDR1 LGHDT, CDR2 YNNKEL (reference sequence). The V gene lost 2 bases and the J gene lost 2 bases, with 1 base spanning the gap. This CDR3 region has 13 residues. In DNA, the CDR3 is TGTGCCAGCAGCCAACCTGGGGCCAACGTCCTGACTTTC. This encodes CASSQPGANVLTF.

The CDR3 reads CASSLDWAAQYF. In DNA, the CDR3 is TGTGCCAGCAGCTTGGACTGGGCGGCTCAGTATTTT. This chain joins TRBV5-4 and TRBJ2-3; no clear D. The CDR3 sequence is 12 residues long. Germline loops: CDR1 SGHNT, CDR2 YYREEE (reference sequence). The V end lost 0 bases, the J end lost 12 bases, and 11 bases lay between the germline ends.

To note about this clonotype: This sequence may be a read error, since a much larger clone differs from it by one base. The J gene is TRBJ2-1, the V gene TRBV12-3 or TRBV12-4; D not resolved. The CDR3 loop spans 16 amino acids. The CDR3 spells CASSPKTESSYNEQLF. The CDR3 DNA is TGTGCCAGCAGTCCGAAGACGGAAAGCTCCTACAATGAGCAGCTCTTC.

This chain links TRBV6-2 or TRBV6-3 with TRBJ2-7; D remains unclear. Germline CDR1 MNHEY, CDR2 SVGEGT. V shed 2 bases and J shed 2 bases, with 13 bases lying between them. There are 15 residues in the CDR3. The CDR3 sequence is CASSYVGSSPYEQYF. CDR3 sequence (DNA): TGTGCCAGCAGTTACGTGGGCTCTTCGCCCTACGAGCAGTACTTC.

This clonotype has more than one count but fewer than ten. This chain joins TRBV7-2 and TRBJ2-4; 7 nucleotides line up with TRBD2. The CDR3 extends over 14 amino acids. The V segment lost 1 base and the J segment 9 bases; nucleotides outside the gene matches: 6. Germline-derived CDR1 and CDR2 are SGHTA and FQGNSA. The CDR3 region has the DNA TGTGCCAGCAGCTTAGAAGCGGGGAATGGCATTCAGTACTTC. Encoded protein: CASSLEAGNGIQYF.

The V call is TRBV5-1, the J call TRBJ2-3, with D perhaps matching TRBD1 or TRBD2 (6 bases each). In germline, CDR1 is SGHRS, CDR2 YFSETQ. V lost 1 base, J lost 3 bases, and 12 bases lay in between. This CDR3 contains 15 residues. As DNA, the CDR3 is TGCGCCAGCAGCTTGCCCGAGGGGGGTACAGATACGCAGTATTTT. This translates into CASSLPEGGTDTQYF.

This clonotype was counted many times. The genes are TRBV10-3 and TRBJ2-1; 8 bases are shared with TRBD2. The CDR3 covers 18 residues. Germline V gene data show CDR1 as ENHRY and CDR2 as SYGVKD. V dropped 2 bases and J dropped 6; count of bases not matched to a gene: 15. The CDR3 protein is CAISEIVKGTSGFNEQFF. The CDR3, as DNA: TGTGCCATCAGTGAGATTGTAAAGGGGACTAGTGGGTTCAATGAGCAGTTCTTC.